This T cell receptor beta chain comes out of a study of T cell responses to AZD1222 COVID-19 vaccine (dated by TCRdb to about 2021). As for the study more broadly: AZD1222 recipients with second doses at about 4 weeks or about 12 weeks were pooled, because spike-specific TCR depth and breadth did not differ between schedules. Trial participants were enrolled by age into subgroups of 18-55, 56-69 and 70-plus years, and about 150, 27 and 61 TCR-sequenced participants, respectively, were included in these subgroups. TCR sequencing covered roughly 230 trial participants: 207 given two doses of AZD1222 and some 25 given two doses of MenACWY control vaccine. General findings and caveats noted by the study authors: A significant rise in spike-specific TCR breadth and depth was observed after two AZD1222 doses relative to day 0 and relative to MenACWY recipients. Participants were mostly white British and included more females than males, and it was suggested by the authors that clonal diversity may have been underestimated. CD4 TCRs associated with the vaccine covered the entire spike protein, and the dominant responses were in regions 160-218 and 743-854. Conclusions about previously exposed vaccinees are limited because only 6 or 7 AZD1222 recipients were SARS-CoV-2 seropositive at baseline. Because no samples from the day 14 peak response were available, repertoires could be characterized only after the peak T cell response. The 56-69-year group was small, and its depth increase did not reach significance, likely because of low power. Reportedly, close to half of the unique spike-specific TCRs recognized epitopes lying outside the regions that are mutated in the B.1.351 and B.1.1.7 variants.

The CDR3 regions of human TCRbeta chains were analyzed by immunosequencing. Per the original workflow: TCRs in the repertoires were matched against a reference library of SARS-CoV-2-specific TCRs that had been generated with the MIRA antigen-specificity platform. Breadth was defined as the fraction of unique TCRs that were SARS-CoV-2-associated. Depth was defined as the fraction of total T cells that were SARS-CoV-2-associated. Each spike-specific TCR was assigned to its reactive spike region and to a CD4 or CD8 class using the MIRA data. Log10-transformed breadth and depth values were compared by one-way ANOVA with Sidak's multiple comparisons tests. TCRdb provides this immuneACCESS table in a form limited to in-frame rearrangements. Some clones are lacking; in checked studies, under half of them reflect an unresolved V gene, and why the rest are absent is not known. Clone size and the V and J calls come from that table; the DNA yielded D and trimming. The sample table records 90,000 to 100,000 clones; around 89% of these occur just once. The leading ten clones occupy under 8.5% of the sample.

On this clone: What this receptor recognizes is not known. Base qualities are not at hand, and no much larger clone is one base apart.

The cysteine opens and the phenylalanine closes a CDR3 of 15 amino acids. Only CDR3 DNA is held: 45 bases, read in frame from base 1. Per the germline V gene, MNHNS is the CDR1 and SASEGT is the CDR2. Trimming removed 3 bases from V and 0 bases from J, leaving 9 bases between the germline ends. Sample time point, as interpreted from the label and publication: baseline before first vaccination. Vaccinee samples were obtained from the UK trials COV001 and COV002, which included a single-blind randomized controlled phase 2/3 trial of AZD1222 (ChAdOx1 nCoV-19) in healthy adults. For TCRbeta chain sequencing, PBMC samples from trial participants were taken at day 0 and at day 28 after the second dose.

This receptor chain uses TRBV6-1 and TRBJ1-5, with the D gene not confidently named. Here the sequenced sample was peripheral blood, taken on day 0 of AZD1222 vaccination. This clonotype was sampled from an adult in good health. The nucleotide sequence reads as follows: TGTGCCAGCAGTGACCAGATTAATAGCAATCAGCCCCAGCATTTT. Translated, this is CASSDQINSNQPQHF.